This TCR beta chain derives from a study of T cells after yellow fever vaccination. Study-level background: Where fractions had low cell numbers, libraries were prepared from them with the SMART-Seq v4 Ultra Low Input RNA kit. Study results and caveats: Abundant bulk-population clonotypes could contaminate the FACS-sorted repertoires.

The CDR3 is 14 residues long. V lost 2 bases and J lost 6, with 14 bases in between. Germline V gene sequence: CDR1 SGHRS, CDR2 YFSETQ. In TCRdb, the 5' RACE reads were re-called with MiXCR into one record per CDR3 protein. This sample has about 630,000 distinct CDR3 sequences; 9% to 15% occur once, and the top ten carry about 15%. This clonotype was seen only a few times. Its antigen is undetermined. The TCR sequence derives from a man aged 30-40 years who received the YFV17D yellow fever vaccine. The chain recombines TRBV5-1 with TRBJ1-1; D not resolved. This material consisted of PBMCs, taken on the day of the yellow fever booster vaccination. CDR3 sequence reads: CASSLITEGAEAFF. The CDR3 DNA is TGCGCCAGCAGCTTAATCACAGAAGGCGCTGAAGCTTTCTTT.